Presented here are 31 T cell receptor beta chains from one specimen sequenced in a study of identical twins. One entry per CDR3 protein, called by TCRdb with MiXCR from the 5' RACE reads. The sample lists hundreds of thousands of distinct CDR3 sequences, roughly 20% occurring once. This sample also appeared in a second study, on T cells expressing NK-cell markers.

Source material: PBMCs. These receptors came from a woman aged 18-29 years in good health.

The CDR3 nucleotides are TGTGCCAGCAGCTTGGATGCCGGAGGGGATCAGCCCCAGCATTTT. It is translated as CASSLDAGGDQPQHF. The J gene is TRBJ1-5, the V gene TRBV5-4; tentatively, D is TRBD1 (5 bases). Trimming took off 0 bases at V and 5 bases at J, with 12 bases between the two ends. The CDR3 covers 15 residues. Germline CDR1 reads SGHNT; CDR2 reads YYREEE (reference sequence).

This chain links TRBV5-1 with TRBJ2-1; D gene unclear. The length of the CDR3 is 16 residues. V lost 0 bases to trimming and J lost 2 bases, with 12 bases between them. The germline gives CDR1 SGHRS, CDR2 YFSETQ. The CDR3 nucleotides are TGCGCCAGCAGCTTGGAAATCTCTATCCCCTACAATGAGCAGTTCTTC. Protein sequence: CASSLEISIPYNEQFF.

Only a few counts were recorded for this clonotype. V is TRBV20-1 and J is TRBJ2-3, with D possibly matching TRBD1 (6 bases). CDR1 and CDR2 from the germline V gene are DFQATT and SNEGSKA (reference sequence). This CDR3 has 15 amino acids. The ends were cut back, 3 bases at V and 0 bases at J, with 13 bases in the middle. The chain's CDR3 is CSASPSRGSTDTQYF. In DNA form, the CDR3 reads TGCAGTGCTAGCCCTTCCAGGGGAAGCACAGATACGCAGTATTTT.

The chain is built from TRBV5-6 and TRBJ1-2; D remains ambiguous. Between the trimmed V and J ends, which lost 4 bases and 8 bases, there was a span of 12 bases. The CDR3 extends over 12 amino acids. Germline CDR1 SGHDT, CDR2 YYEEEE. The CDR3 DNA reads as TGTGCCAGCAGCCGAGGGTCTCGAGGCTACACCTTC. It codes for CASSRGSRGYTF.

This clonotype has only a few counts. This rearrangement joins TRBV11-2 to TRBJ2-2, with D perhaps assigned TRBD1 or TRBD2 (6 bases each). The CDR3 sequence is 14 residues long. The germline CDR1 and CDR2 sequences are SGHAT and FQNNGV. V lost 3 bases and J 7 bases, leaving 12 bases between the germline ends. The CDR3 bases are TGTGCCAGCAGCTTCGGGGGCGGTAACGGGGAGCTGTTTTTT. Translating it yields CASSFGGGNGELFF.

The chain has TRBV20-1 and TRBJ1-1; 9 bases fit TRBD1. The CDR3 consists of 12 residues. CDR1 DFQATT and CDR2 SNEGSKA come from the germline V gene (reference sequence). The junction had 3 bases not matched to a gene; V was cut back by 1 base and J by 9 bases. The CDR3 coding sequence is TGCAGTGCTAGAGGGACAGGGGATAAAGCTTTCTTT. Protein sequence: CSARGTGDKAFF.

The V call is TRBV5-5, the J call TRBJ1-5; 7 nucleotides agree with TRBD1. This CDR3 has 14 residues. Germline CDR1 reads SGHKS; CDR2 reads YYEKEE (reference sequence). The V and J ends lost 5 bases and 1 base, in that order; junction bases with no gene match: 3. The CDR3 spells CASSKGASNQPQHF. The CDR3 nucleotides read TGTGCCAGCAGTAAGGGGGCGAGCAATCAGCCCCAGCATTTT.

The chain links TRBV10-3 to TRBJ1-6; D remains ambiguous. CDR3 length: 14 amino acids. Trimming removed 6 bases from V and 10 bases from J, with 16 bases in between. CDR1 and CDR2 (germline): ENHRY, SYGVKD. CDR3 loop: CAISREGGNSPLHF. The CDR3 DNA reads as TGTGCCATCAGCCGGGAGGGCGGTAACTCACCCCTCCACTTT.

This clonotype has a handful of counts. In nucleotides, the CDR3 is TGTGCCAGCAGCTCGACGGGAGCCGTCGTTTACGAGCAGTACTTC. Protein product: CASSSTGAVVYEQYF. The genes are TRBV13 and TRBJ2-7; D might be TRBD2 (6 bases). Trimming left V 4 bases short and J 4 bases short, with 17 bases between. Germline lookup yields CDR1 PRHDT and CDR2 FYEKMQ (reference sequence). The CDR3 sequence is 15 residues long. Drawing the rest from reference TRBV13 and TRBJ2-7, the complete variable domain is AAGVIQSPRHLIKEKRETATLKCYPIPRHDTVYWYQQGPGQDPQFLISFYEKMQSDKGSIPDRFSAQQFSDYHSELNMSSLELGDSALYFCASSSTGAVVYEQYFGPGTRLTVT.

The rearrangement uses TRBV12-3 or TRBV12-4 and TRBJ2-1; 11 bases are a match to TRBD2. This CDR3 contains 15 residues. J gave up 7 bases and V 4 bases, and 6 bases lay outside the gene matches. In DNA form, the CDR3 reads TGTGCCAGCAGTTATAGCGGGGGGGCGGGTAATGAGCAGTTCTTC. This codes for CASSYSGGAGNEQFF.

The V and J genes are TRBV27 and TRBJ1-4; 8 bases agree with TRBD1. The CDR3 spans 15 residues. The trim removed 6 bases at V and 7 bases at J, leaving 10 bases unmatched. CDR1 is MNHEY and CDR2 is SMNVEV in the germline V gene (reference sequence). This CDR3 is CASSSDRGGVEKLFF. DNA for the CDR3: TGTGCCAGCAGCTCAGACAGGGGTGGGGTTGAAAAACTGTTTTTT.

A few counts support this clonotype. The chain is built from TRBV3-1 and TRBJ1-2, with D possibly being TRBD1 (6 bases). The V and J ends lost 1 base and 7 bases respectively, with 22 bases between them. Germline V gene data show CDR1 as LGHDT and CDR2 as YNNKEL (reference sequence). The CDR3 spans 17 residues. CDR3 region: CASSQAFGQLLGGGYTF. CDR3 nucleotides: TGTGCCAGCAGCCAAGCCTTCGGACAGTTGCTAGGCGGTGGCTACACCTTC.

The V call is TRBV20-1, the J call TRBJ2-3; D gene ambiguous. The germline V gene encodes CDR1 DFQATT and CDR2 SNEGSKA (reference sequence). V was shortened by 0 bases and J by 1 base, with 5 bases between the two germline ends. There are 13 residues in the CDR3. CDR3 DNA: TGCAGTGCTAGAGATATTGGCACAGATACGCAGTATTTT. Translating gives CSARDIGTDTQYF.

The chain couples TRBV7-8 to TRBJ2-1; D gene ambiguous. Trimming cost V 5 bases and J 2 bases, with 13 bases left between them. The CDR3 sequence is 15 residues long. The V gene's germline CDR1 is SGHVS and CDR2 FQNEAQ. The CDR3 protein is CASSLEVLAYNEQFF. The CDR3 region has the DNA TGTGCCAGCAGCCTTGAGGTGCTAGCCTACAATGAGCAGTTCTTC.

The chain combines TRBV10-3 with TRBJ1-1; tentative D call: TRBD1 (6 bases). This CDR3 contains 18 residues. Germline CDR1 and CDR2: ENHRY and SYGVKD. The V and J ends lost 2 bases and 1 base respectively, with 20 bases between them. In DNA form, the CDR3 reads TGTGCCATCAGTGAGCCGATGGGGGGGGCGAGTCGGAACACTGAAGCTTTCTTT. Residues: CAISEPMGGASRNTEAFF.

The chain links TRBV6-2 or TRBV6-3 to TRBJ1-6; D is undetermined. The CDR3 consists of 15 residues. CDR1 and CDR2 (germline): MNHEY, SVGEGT. Trimming removed 8 bases from V and 9 bases from J, with 20 bases in between. The DNA for the CDR3 is TGTGCCAGCCTAGCATGGACCAGCACCGGTTCACCCCTCCACTTT. Residues: CASLAWTSTGSPLHF.

This clonotype was counted between two and nine times. V and J are TRBV5-1 and TRBJ2-1; 8 nucleotides match TRBD1. This CDR3 contains 14 residues. Germline V lookup: CDR1 SGHRS, CDR2 YFSETQ. Losses at the gene ends were 5 bases for V and 2 bases for J; bases not matched to a gene: 3. The CDR3 DNA reads TGCGCCAGCAGGTTGACAGGGGCCTACAATGAGCAGTTCTTC. Translation gives CASRLTGAYNEQFF.

The V gene is TRBV6-2 or TRBV6-3, the J gene TRBJ2-5; D gene ambiguous. The CDR3 covers 14 residues. Germline V gene lookup returns CDR1 MNHEY and CDR2 SVGEGT. Trimming took off 4 bases at V and 5 bases at J, with 14 bases between the two ends. CDR3 nucleotides: TGTGCCAGCAGTTCCCGAAGGCTCCACGAGACCCAGTACTTC. It is translated as CASSSRRLHETQYF.

The chain recombines TRBV5-1 with TRBJ2-5; D unresolved. Germline V gene data show CDR1 as SGHRS and CDR2 as YFSETQ. The CDR3 contains 13 residues. V gave up 2 bases and J gave up 2 bases, with 7 bases separating them. The CDR3 sequence is CASSFSAQETQYF. The CDR3 DNA is TGCGCCAGCAGCTTCAGCGCGCAAGAGACCCAGTACTTC. The entire variable domain, with the rest obtained from reference TRBV5-1 and TRBJ2-5, is as follows: KAGVTQTPRYLIKTRGQQVTLSCSPISGHRSVSWYQQTPGQGLQFLFEYFSETQRNKGNFPGRFSGRQFSNSRSEMNVSTLELGDSALYLCASSFSAQETQYFGPGTRLLVL.

This clonotype has at least ten counts. The chain joins TRBV20-1 to TRBJ2-3; D is perhaps TRBD2 (6 bases). The CDR3 has 14 residues. The V gene's germline CDR1 is DFQATT and CDR2 SNEGSKA (reference sequence). V dropped 3 bases and J dropped 0 bases, with 10 bases sitting between them. DNA of the CDR3: TGCAGTGCTAGGCGGGGAGGAAGCACAGATACGCAGTATTTT. Translation: CSARRGGSTDTQYF.

The chain combines TRBV29-1 with TRBJ1-2; a possible D gene is TRBD1 (5 bases). Looked up from germline, CDR1 is SQVTM and CDR2 is ANQGSEA. With 8 bases removed from V and 7 bases from J, the gap between germline ends came to 17 bases. This CDR3 has 12 residues. CDR3 residues: CSTKDIPGGYTF. The CDR3, as DNA: TGCAGCACCAAGGACATTCCGGGTGGCTACACCTTC.

The chain joins TRBV5-1 to TRBJ1-2, with D possibly being TRBD1 (5 bases). Germline V gene data show CDR1 as SGHRS and CDR2 as YFSETQ. This CDR3 has 13 amino acids. Trimming stripped 5 bases from V and 8 bases from J, with 16 bases between. CDR3 amino acids: CASSSSGSRGYTF. The CDR3 DNA is TGCGCCAGCAGTTCCTCAGGGTCTCGCGGCTACACCTTC.

The J gene is TRBJ2-5, the V gene TRBV12-3 or TRBV12-4, with a tentative D call TRBD1 (6 bases). V was clipped by 6 bases and J by 5 bases, with 13 bases between them. This CDR3 is 13 amino acids long. The CDR3 sequence is CASRQGPLETQYF. In DNA, the CDR3 is TGTGCCAGCAGACAGGGCCCTTTGGAGACCCAGTACTTC.

This clonotype was counted between two and nine times. CDR3 sequence reads: CSARRGAGYTF. The CDR3 coding sequence is TGCAGTGCTAGACGGGGGGCAGGCTACACCTTC. The chain uses TRBV20-1 and TRBJ1-2, with a possible D match to TRBD1 (6 bases). The V end lost 2 bases, the J end lost 8 bases, and 9 bases lay between the germline ends. The CDR3 runs to 11 residues. From germline, CDR1 is DFQATT and CDR2 SNEGSKA (reference sequence).

This rearrangement joins TRBV20-1 to TRBJ2-1; no clear D. CDR3 length equals 11 residues. V dropped 6 bases and J dropped 5 bases, with 8 bases sitting between them. CDR1 and CDR2 from the germline V gene are DFQATT and SNEGSKA (reference sequence). CDR3 sequence (DNA): TGCAGTGCCAAGCTAGACAATGAGCAGTTCTTC. This codes for CSAKLDNEQFF.

This clonotype was seen a handful of times. The chain employs TRBV5-5 and TRBJ2-5; D possibly corresponds to TRBD2 (6 bases). V was clipped by 3 bases and J by 3 bases, with 9 bases between them. The CDR3 contains 13 residues. In germline, CDR1 is SGHKS, CDR2 YYEKEE (reference sequence). The CDR3: CASSWDFEETQYF. CDR3 DNA: TGTGCCAGCAGCTGGGACTTCGAAGAGACCCAGTACTTC.

The table lists this clonotype with a few counts. CDR3 residues: CSAGRGIGELFF. The DNA for the CDR3 is TGCAGCGCTGGGCGGGGAATCGGGGAGCTGTTTTTT. The chain has TRBV29-1 and TRBJ2-2; D may be TRBD2 (6 bases). The CDR3 has 12 residues. Germline V gives CDR1 SQVTM, CDR2 ANQGSEA. Trimming shortened V by 7 bases and J by 7 bases, and 13 bases separated the two germline ends.

The chain couples TRBV6-4 to TRBJ2-3; 8 positions match TRBD2. CDR3 size: 15 residues. CDR1 and CDR2 (germline): MRHNA, SNTAGT. V dropped 2 bases and J dropped 4; count of bases not matched to a gene: 5. In DNA, the CDR3 is TGTGCCAGCAGTGACGGAGCGGGAGCCGCAGATACGCAGTATTTT. Translation gives CASSDGAGAADTQYF.

This clonotype showed up many times. The rearrangement uses TRBV12-3 or TRBV12-4 and TRBJ2-1; TRBD2 matches at 7 bases. V was pared by 1 base and J by 9 bases, with 9 bases of the junction left unmatched. The CDR3 sequence is 15 residues long. As DNA, the CDR3 is TGTGCCAGCAGTTTAGGGGCGGGAGAGTCAGTTGAGCAGTTCTTC. Its translation: CASSLGAGESVEQFF.

The J gene is TRBJ1-6, the V gene TRBV5-1, with a tentative D call TRBD1 (6 bases). From germline, CDR1 is SGHRS and CDR2 YFSETQ. The CDR3 covers 17 residues. The V and J ends lost 2 bases and 7 bases respectively, with 19 bases between them. CDR3 amino acids: CASSLVQGQRINSPLHF. The CDR3 region has the DNA TGCGCCAGCAGCTTAGTACAGGGACAACGAATCAATTCACCCCTCCACTTT.

This clonotype was counted many times. The chain combines TRBV12-3 or TRBV12-4 with TRBJ1-5; D possibly corresponds to TRBD1 (5 bases). The CDR3 length is 13 residues. Trimming pared 8 bases from V and 6 bases from J, leaving 14 bases between. The CDR3 sequence is CASVRLGGQPQHF. CDR3 nucleotides: TGTGCCAGCGTTCGGTTGGGGGGTCAGCCCCAGCATTTT.